The T cell receptor beta chain described here comes from a study of T cells in localized non-small cell lung cancer. The data were produced by immunoSEQ multiplex PCR, yet TCRdb's version contains in-frame clones alone and is incomplete. This table has over 25,000 clones, roughly 91% appearing once. Remarks on this clone: Its antigen is not known.

Study results and limitations: A single tumor region was sequenced, leaving heterogeneity possible. An association was observed between higher blood T cell density and longer overall survival.

Germline CDR1 and CDR2: LNHDA and SQIVND (reference sequence). V gave up 4 bases and J gave up 1 base; unmatched junction bases: 18. The CDR3 contains 21 residues. This clonotype was obtained from a woman aged 40 to 75 with stage I lung adenocarcinoma. Sequencing used peripheral blood, obtained before any cancer treatment. V and J are TRBV19 and TRBJ2-4, with TRBD2 matching 11 bases. In DNA form, the CDR3 reads TGTGCCAGTAGTAGTCCCCACTTTGTGGCTAGCGGGGGGAGGGCCAAAAACATTCAGTACTTC. It specifies CASSSPHFVASGGRAKNIQYF.